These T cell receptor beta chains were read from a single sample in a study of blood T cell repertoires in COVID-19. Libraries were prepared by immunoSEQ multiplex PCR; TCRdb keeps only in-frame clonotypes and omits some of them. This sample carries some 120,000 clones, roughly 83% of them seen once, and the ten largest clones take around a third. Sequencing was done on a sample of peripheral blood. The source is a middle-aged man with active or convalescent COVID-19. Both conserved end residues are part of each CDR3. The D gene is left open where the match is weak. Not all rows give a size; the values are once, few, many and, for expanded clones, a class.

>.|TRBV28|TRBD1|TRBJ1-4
CASLSGQGAEKLFF
TGTGCCAGCCTTTCGGGACAGGGAGCGGAAAAACTGTTTTTT
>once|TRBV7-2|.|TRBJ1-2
CASSATDGGYGYTF
TGTGCCAGCAGCGCGACGGACGGGGGCTATGGCTACACCTTC
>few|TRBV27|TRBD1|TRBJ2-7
CASSPALRTGGPYEQYF
TGTGCCAGCAGTCCGGCCCTGAGGACAGGGGGCCCCTACGAGCAGTACTTC
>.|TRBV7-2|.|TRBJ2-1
CASTRSLGPRGNEQFF
TGTGCCAGCACCCGATCCCTTGGGCCCCGGGGGAATGAGCAGTTCTTC
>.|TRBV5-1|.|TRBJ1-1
CASSSRSTLSEAFF
TGCGCCAGCAGCTCCCGGTCCACTCTTTCTGAAGCTTTCTTT
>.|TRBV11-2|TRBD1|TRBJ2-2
CASSLGDRGSERDTGELFF
TGTGCCAGCAGCTTAGGGGACAGGGGGTCCGAAAGGGACACCGGGGAGCTGTTTTTT
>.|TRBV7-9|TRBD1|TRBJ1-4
CASRIDRAREKLFF
TGTGCCAGCAGAATTGACAGGGCCAGGGAGAAACTGTTTTTT
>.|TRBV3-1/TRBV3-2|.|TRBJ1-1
CASSPAGSVEFF
TGTGCCAGCAGCCCCGCGGGGTCAGTGGAATTCTTT
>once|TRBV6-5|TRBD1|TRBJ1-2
CASSYSPGGPGGYTF
TGTGCCAGCAGTTACTCTCCAGGGGGTCCGGGAGGCTACACCTTC
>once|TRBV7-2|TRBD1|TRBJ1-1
CASSLGGSDREAFF
TGTGCCAGCAGCTTAGGAGGGTCGGACAGGGAAGCTTTCTTT
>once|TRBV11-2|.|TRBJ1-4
CASRTGNNEKLFF
TGTGCCAGCAGGACAGGCAATAATGAAAAACTGTTTTTT
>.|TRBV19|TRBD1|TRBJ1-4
CATTIQGNNEKLFF
TGTGCCACTACAATACAGGGGAATAATGAAAAACTGTTTTTT
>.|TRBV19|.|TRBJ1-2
CASSIASGGYGYTF
TGTGCCAGTAGTATAGCTTCGGGTGGATATGGCTACACCTTC
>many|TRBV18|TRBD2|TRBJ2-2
CASSPPVAGGTGELFF
TGTGCCAGCTCACCACCGGTAGCGGGAGGCACCGGGGAGCTGTTTTTT
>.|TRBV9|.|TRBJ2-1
CASSPFTGGDEQFF
TGTGCCAGCAGCCCATTCACGGGCGGGGATGAGCAGTTCTTC
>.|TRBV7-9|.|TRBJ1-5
CASSYESTGPGPQHF
TGTGCCAGCAGCTACGAATCAACAGGGCCTGGGCCCCAGCATTTT
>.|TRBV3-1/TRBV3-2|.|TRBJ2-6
CASSHRRDLGGANVLTF
TGTGCCAGCAGCCACCGCCGGGATTTGGGCGGGGCCAACGTCCTGACTTTC
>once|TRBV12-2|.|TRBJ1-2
CASRWDREGIGYTF
TGTGCAAGTCGCTGGGACAGGGAGGGAATTGGCTACACCTTC
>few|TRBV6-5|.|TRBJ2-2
CASNRRLPNTGELFF
TGTGCCAGCAACCGCAGGCTACCGAACACCGGGGAGCTGTTTTTT
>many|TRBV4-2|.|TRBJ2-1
CASSRAFGEQFF
TGTGCCAGCAGCCGAGCATTCGGTGAGCAGTTCTTC
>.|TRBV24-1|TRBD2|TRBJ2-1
CATSEQAGGNEQFF
TGTGCCACCAGTGAACAGGCGGGGGGCAATGAGCAGTTCTTC
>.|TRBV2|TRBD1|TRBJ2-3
CASIRKPLWTGSTDTQYF
TGTGCCAGCATCCGAAAGCCTCTGTGGACAGGGTCGACAGATACGCAGTATTTT
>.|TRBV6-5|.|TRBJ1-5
CASSYSTRSNQPQHF
TGTGCCAGCAGTTACTCGACACGGAGCAATCAGCCCCAGCATTTT
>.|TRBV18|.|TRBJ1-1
CASSPLDSMNTEAFF
TGTGCCAGCTCACCCCTGGACAGCATGAACACTGAAGCTTTCTTT
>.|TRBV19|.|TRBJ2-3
CASRRQEGTDTQYF
TGTGCCAGTAGACGACAGGAAGGCACAGATACGCAGTATTTT
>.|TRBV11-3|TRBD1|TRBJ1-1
CASSQSLTGVTEAFF
TGTGCCAGCAGCCAATCACTGACAGGGGTGACTGAAGCTTTCTTT
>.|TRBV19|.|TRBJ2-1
CASSKKLRNEQFF
TGTGCCAGTAGTAAGAAGCTCCGGAATGAGCAGTTCTTC
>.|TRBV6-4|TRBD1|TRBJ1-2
CASSPDRTNYGYTF
TGTGCCAGCAGCCCGGACAGGACTAACTATGGCTACACCTTC
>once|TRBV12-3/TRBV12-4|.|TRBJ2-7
CASSLAEEQYF
TGTGCCAGCAGTTTAGCGGAGGAGCAGTACTTC
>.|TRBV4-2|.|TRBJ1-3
CASSQDSVNTIYF
TGTGCCAGCAGCCAAGACTCGGTAAACACCATATATTTT
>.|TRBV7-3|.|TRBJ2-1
CASSSRNYNEQFF
TGTGCCAGCAGCTCCCGTAATTACAATGAGCAGTTCTTC
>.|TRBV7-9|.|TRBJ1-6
CASSPQGGLGSPLHF
TGTGCCAGCAGCCCTCAAGGCGGCTTGGGTTCACCCCTCCACTTT
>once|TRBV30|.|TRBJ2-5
CAWSQPLRVRETQYF
TGTGCCTGGAGTCAACCTTTGCGGGTCCGGGAGACCCAGTACTTC
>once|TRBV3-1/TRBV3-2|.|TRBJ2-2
CASSQDRQGRDTGELFF
TGTGCCAGCAGCCAAGATAGGCAGGGTAGGGACACCGGGGAGCTGTTTTTT
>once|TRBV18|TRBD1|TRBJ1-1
CASSHRTGMNTEAFF
TGTGCCAGCTCCCATAGGACAGGGATGAACACTGAAGCTTTCTTT
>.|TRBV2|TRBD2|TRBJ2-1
CASSEIRTRSNEQFF
TGTGCCAGCAGTGAAATCCGGACTAGGTCGAATGAGCAGTTCTTC
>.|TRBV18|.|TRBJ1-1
CASSPTGIMNTEAFF
TGTGCCAGCTCACCAACAGGCATAATGAACACTGAAGCTTTCTTT
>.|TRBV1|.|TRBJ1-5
CTSSPSARVLQPQHF
TGCACCAGCAGCCCCTCTGCCAGGGTCTTACAGCCCCAGCATTTT
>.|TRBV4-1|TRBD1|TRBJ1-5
CASSQITGDNQPQHF
TGCGCCAGCAGCCAAATTACAGGGGACAATCAGCCCCAGCATTTT
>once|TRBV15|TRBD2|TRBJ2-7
CATSREASGAYEQYF
TGTGCCACCAGCAGAGAGGCTAGCGGAGCCTACGAGCAGTACTTC
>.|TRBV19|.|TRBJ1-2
CASSRGRVEGDYGYTF
TGTGCCAGTAGTAGAGGACGCGTCGAGGGTGACTATGGCTACACCTTC
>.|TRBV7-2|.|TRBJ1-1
CASSLRWVGGGKTEAFF
TGTGCCAGCAGCTTACGCTGGGTGGGAGGGGGAAAAACTGAAGCTTTCTTT
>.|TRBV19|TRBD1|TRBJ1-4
CASSSTGDTEKLFF
TGTGCCAGTAGTTCAACAGGGGATACTGAAAAACTGTTTTTT
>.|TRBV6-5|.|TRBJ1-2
CASSPTGANYGYTF
TGTGCCAGCAGCCCCACCGGGGCTAACTATGGCTACACCTTC
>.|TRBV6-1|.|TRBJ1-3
CASSDHTGLENTIYF
TGTGCCAGCAGTGACCACACAGGGTTAGAAAACACCATATATTTT
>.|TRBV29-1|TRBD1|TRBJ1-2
CSVFKPGDRGGASRGYTF
TGCAGCGTCTTCAAACCCGGGGACAGGGGAGGAGCGTCGCGAGGCTACACCTTC
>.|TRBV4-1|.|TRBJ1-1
CASSRWTLAFF
TGCGCCAGCAGTCGGTGGACTTTAGCTTTCTTT
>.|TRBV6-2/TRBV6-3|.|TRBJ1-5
CASSYHGLDYSNQPQHF
TGTGCCAGCAGTTATCATGGGCTGGATTATAGCAATCAGCCCCAGCATTTT
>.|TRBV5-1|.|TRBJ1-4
CASSLALAGIQGTNEKLFF
TGCGCCAGCAGCTTGGCCCTGGCAGGAATTCAGGGAACTAATGAAAAACTGTTTTTT
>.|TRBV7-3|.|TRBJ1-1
CASSRDNGMNTEAFF
TGTGCCAGCAGCCGGGACAATGGGATGAACACTGAAGCTTTCTTT
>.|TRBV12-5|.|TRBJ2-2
CASGLGGTGELFF
TGTGCTAGTGGTTTGGGAGGGACCGGGGAGCTGTTTTTT
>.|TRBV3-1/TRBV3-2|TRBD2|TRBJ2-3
CASSPSWTSWGEYTDTQYF
TGTGCCAGCAGCCCTTCATGGACTAGCTGGGGGGAGTACACAGATACGCAGTATTTT
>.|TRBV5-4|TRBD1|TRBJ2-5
CASSMTGTEGPQYF
TGTGCCAGCAGCATGACCGGGACAGAGGGGCCCCAGTACTTC
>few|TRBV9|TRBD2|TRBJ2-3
CASGEGSDTQYF
TGTGCCAGCGGGGAGGGGTCGGATACGCAGTATTTT
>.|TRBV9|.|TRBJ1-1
CASSPLRPSNTEAFF
TGTGCCAGCAGCCCACTGAGGCCATCTAACACTGAAGCTTTCTTT
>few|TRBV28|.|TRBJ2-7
CASSLPGVQNEQYF
TGTGCCAGCAGCCTCCCAGGGGTTCAGAACGAGCAGTACTTC
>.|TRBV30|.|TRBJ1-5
CAWSKGQRNSNQPQHF
TGTGCCTGGAGTAAAGGCCAGAGGAATAGCAATCAGCCCCAGCATTTT
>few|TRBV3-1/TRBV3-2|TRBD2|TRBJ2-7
CASSRSLAGGNEQYF
TGTGCCAGCAGCCGCTCACTAGCGGGGGGAAACGAGCAGTACTTC